A selection of T cell receptor beta chains follows, all from one sample in a study of graft-versus-host responses after intestinal transplantation. Profiling relied on immunoSEQ multiplex PCR, and the TCRdb table lists in-frame clones only, not all of them. Here the sample spans about 120,000 clones, 85% to 95% being singletons. Antigens of these TCRs are unknown. The sample consisted of unstimulated CD8+ T cells sorted from spleen or lymph node cells, taken before intestinal transplant. These TCRs come from a human donor who received an intestinal transplant. Each CDR3 is given with its conserved first and last residue. The D gene is left open where the match is weak. Not all rows give a size; the values are once, few, many and, for expanded clones, a class.

>TRBD1|.|TRBV15|TRBJ1-2
CATSRGTGAQVGYTF
TGTGCCACCAGCAGAGGGACAGGGGCCCAGGTTGGCTACACCTTC
>TRBD2|.|TRBV4-2|TRBJ2-3
CASSQVATSGRAGDTQYF
TGTGCCAGCAGCCAAGTTGCGACTAGCGGGAGGGCCGGAGATACGCAGTATTTT
>TRBD2|.|TRBV15|TRBJ2-1
CATSRDRTSLPYNEQFF
TGTGCCACCAGCAGAGATCGGACTAGCCTCCCCTACAATGAGCAGTTCTTC
>.|.|TRBV9|TRBJ2-7
CASSPGVQGRAYEQYF
TGTGCCAGCAGCCCGGGAGTCCAAGGACGAGCTTACGAGCAGTACTTC
>.|.|TRBV7-8|TRBJ2-7
CASSHNPGPTYEQYF
TGTGCCAGCAGCCATAACCCGGGGCCAACCTACGAGCAGTACTTC
>TRBD2|few|TRBV5-5|TRBJ2-2
CASSLGVLAGSTGELFF
TGTGCCAGCAGCCTTGGAGTACTAGCGGGGTCCACCGGGGAGCTGTTTTTT
>TRBD1|.|TRBV6-1|TRBJ2-2
CASSGDREYTGELFF
TGTGCCAGCAGCGGGGACAGGGAATACACCGGGGAGCTGTTTTTT
>.|.|TRBV15|TRBJ1-1
CATSSRTGNTEAFF
TGTGCCACCAGCAGCCGAACAGGGAACACTGAAGCTTTCTTT
>TRBD2|.|TRBV27|TRBJ2-1
CAGSDGLVRANEQFF
TGTGCCGGCAGTGACGGACTAGTTAGAGCCAATGAGCAGTTCTTC
>.|.|TRBV30|TRBJ2-7
CAWSWGEIYEQYF
TGTGCCTGGAGTTGGGGAGAGATCTACGAGCAGTACTTC
>.|once|TRBV6-1|TRBJ1-5
CASSEEAAGRSQPQHF
TGTGCCAGCAGTGAAGAAGCGGCGGGGAGGAGTCAGCCCCAGCATTTT
>.|.|TRBV21-1|TRBJ2-7
CASSKPWGGEQYF
TGTGCCAGCAGCAAACCTTGGGGAGGCGAGCAGTACTTC
>.|.|TRBV9|TRBJ1-2
CASSVEGYGYTF
TGTGCCAGCAGCGTAGAAGGCTATGGCTACACCTTC
>.|.|TRBV28|TRBJ1-5
CASSLWDGETDSNQPQHF
TGTGCCAGCAGTTTATGGGACGGCGAGACAGATAGCAATCAGCCCCAGCATTTT
>TRBD1|.|TRBV27|TRBJ2-5
CASSLEGALETQYF
TGTGCCAGCAGTCTTGAGGGGGCCTTGGAGACCCAGTACTTC
>.|.|TRBV4-3|TRBJ1-5
CASSRTGYNQPQHF
TGCGCCAGCAGCCGTACGGGATACAATCAGCCCCAGCATTTT
>.|.|TRBV2|TRBJ1-1
CASIQYGNTEAFF
TGTGCCAGCATACAGTACGGTAACACTGAAGCTTTCTTT
>TRBD2|.|TRBV5-1|TRBJ2-1
CASSLVRLAYNEQFF
TGCGCCAGCAGCTTGGTCCGACTAGCGTACAATGAGCAGTTCTTC
>.|.|TRBV10-3|TRBJ2-3
CAISEQGLTDTQYF
TGTGCCATCAGTGAGCAGGGGTTGACAGATACGCAGTATTTT
>.|.|TRBV28|TRBJ1-1
CASSRTGGGTEAFF
TGTGCCAGCAGTCGAACGGGGGGCGGCACTGAAGCTTTCTTT
>TRBD1|once|TRBV28|TRBJ1-2
CASSLQGAGYGYTF
TGTGCCAGCAGTCTACAGGGGGCTGGATATGGCTACACCTTC
>.|once|TRBV7-2|TRBJ2-1
CASSLITADNEQFF
TGTGCCAGCAGCTTAATAACAGCCGACAATGAGCAGTTCTTC